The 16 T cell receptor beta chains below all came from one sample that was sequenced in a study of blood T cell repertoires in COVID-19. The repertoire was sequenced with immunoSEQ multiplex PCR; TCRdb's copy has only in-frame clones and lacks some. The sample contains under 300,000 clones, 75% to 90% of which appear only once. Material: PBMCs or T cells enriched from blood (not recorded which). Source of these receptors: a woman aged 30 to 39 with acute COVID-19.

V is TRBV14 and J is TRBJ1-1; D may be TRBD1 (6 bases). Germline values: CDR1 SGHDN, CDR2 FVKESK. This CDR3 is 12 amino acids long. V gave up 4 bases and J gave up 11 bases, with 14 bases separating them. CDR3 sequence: CASSLEQGGAFF. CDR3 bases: TGTGCCAGCAGCCTAGAACAGGGAGGGGCTTTCTTT. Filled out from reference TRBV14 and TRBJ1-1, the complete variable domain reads EAGVTQFPSHSVIEKGQTVTLRCDPISGHDNLYWYRRVMGKEIKFLLHFVKESKQDESGMPNNRFLAERTGGTYSTLKVQPAELEDSGVYFCASSLEQGGAFFGQGTRLTVV.

The CDR3 nucleotides read TGTGCCAGCAGCAACTCAGGGCCAGATACGCAGTATTTT. This translates into CASSNSGPDTQYF. This chain uses TRBV3-1 (or the pseudogene TRBV3-2) with TRBJ2-3; tentative D call: TRBD1 (5 bases). Germline CDR1 reads LGHDT; CDR2 reads YNNKEL (reference sequence). Trimming left V 5 bases short and J 4 bases short, with 10 bases between. This CDR3 contains 13 residues.

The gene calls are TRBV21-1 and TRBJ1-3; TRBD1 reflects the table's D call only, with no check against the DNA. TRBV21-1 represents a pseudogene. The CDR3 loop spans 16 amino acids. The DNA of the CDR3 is TGTGCCAGCAGCAATCGTCCAGGGCTGTCCGGGAACACCATATATTTT. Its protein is CASSNRPGLSGNTIYF.

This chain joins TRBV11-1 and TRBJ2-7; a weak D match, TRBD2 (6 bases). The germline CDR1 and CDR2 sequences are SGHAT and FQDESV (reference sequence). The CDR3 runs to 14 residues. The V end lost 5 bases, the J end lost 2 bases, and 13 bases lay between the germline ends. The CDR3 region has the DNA TGTGCCAGCAGCGCAGGGAGGTTGCCCTACGAGCAGTACTTC. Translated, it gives CASSAGRLPYEQYF.

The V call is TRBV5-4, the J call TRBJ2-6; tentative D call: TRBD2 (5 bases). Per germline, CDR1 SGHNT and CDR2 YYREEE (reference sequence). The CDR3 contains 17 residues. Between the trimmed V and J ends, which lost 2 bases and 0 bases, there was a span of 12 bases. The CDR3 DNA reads TGTGCCAGCAGCTTAGATTCAGGACTCTCTGGGGCCAACGTCCTGACTTTC. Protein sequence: CASSLDSGLSGANVLTF.

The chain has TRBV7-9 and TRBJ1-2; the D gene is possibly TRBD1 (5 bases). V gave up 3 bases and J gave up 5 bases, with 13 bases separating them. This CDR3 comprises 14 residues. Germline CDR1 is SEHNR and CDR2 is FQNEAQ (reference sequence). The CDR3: CASSLSGGGYGYTF. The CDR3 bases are TGTGCCAGCAGCTTGTCCGGTGGGGGGTATGGCTACACCTTC.

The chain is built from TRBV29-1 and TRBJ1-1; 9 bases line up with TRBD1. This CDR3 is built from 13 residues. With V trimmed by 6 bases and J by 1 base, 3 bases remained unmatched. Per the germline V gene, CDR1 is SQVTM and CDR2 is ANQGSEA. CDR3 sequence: CSVLDRGNTEAFF. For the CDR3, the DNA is TGCAGCGTACTGGACAGGGGGAACACTGAAGCTTTCTTT. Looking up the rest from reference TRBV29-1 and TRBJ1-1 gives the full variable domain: SAVISQKPSRDICQRGTSLTIQCQVDSQVTMMFWYRQQPGQSLTLIATANQGSEATYESGFVIDKFPISRPNLTFSTLTVSNMSPEDSSIYLCSVLDRGNTEAFFGQGTRLTVV.

The CDR3 DNA reads TGTGCCAGCAGTTACTCAGGAGGGCCGAACACTGAAGCTTTCTTT. Translation gives CASSYSGGPNTEAFF. The V and J genes are TRBV6-5 and TRBJ1-1; D gene ambiguous. CDR1 is MNHEY and CDR2 is SVGAGI in the germline V gene. V was pared by 0 bases and J by 1 base, with 9 bases between. The CDR3 consists of 15 residues.

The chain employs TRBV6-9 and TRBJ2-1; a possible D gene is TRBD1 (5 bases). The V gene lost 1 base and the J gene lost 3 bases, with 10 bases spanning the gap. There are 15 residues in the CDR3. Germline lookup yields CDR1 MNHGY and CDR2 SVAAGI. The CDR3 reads CASSYWPGFYNEQFF. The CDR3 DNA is TGTGCCAGCAGTTATTGGCCAGGGTTCTACAATGAGCAGTTCTTC.

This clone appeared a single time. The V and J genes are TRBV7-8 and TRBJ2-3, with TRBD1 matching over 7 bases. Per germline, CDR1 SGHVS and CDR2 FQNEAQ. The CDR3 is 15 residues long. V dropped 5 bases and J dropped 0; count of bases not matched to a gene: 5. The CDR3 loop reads CASSPGTVSTDTQYF. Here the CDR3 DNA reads TGTGCCAGCAGCCCGGGGACAGTGAGCACAGATACGCAGTATTTT.

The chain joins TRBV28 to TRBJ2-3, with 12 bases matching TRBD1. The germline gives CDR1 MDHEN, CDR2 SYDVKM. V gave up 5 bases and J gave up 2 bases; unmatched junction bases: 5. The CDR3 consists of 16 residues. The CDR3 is CASSTGTGGPTDTQYF. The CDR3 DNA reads TGTGCCAGCAGTACCGGGACAGGGGGCCCCACAGATACGCAGTATTTT.

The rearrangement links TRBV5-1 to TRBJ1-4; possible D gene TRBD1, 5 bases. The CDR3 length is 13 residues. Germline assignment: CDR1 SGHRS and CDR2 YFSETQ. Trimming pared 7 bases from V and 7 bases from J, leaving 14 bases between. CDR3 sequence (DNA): TGCGCCAGCCGGGGGGGAGACGGTGAAAAACTGTTTTTT. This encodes CASRGGDGEKLFF.

The DNA of the CDR3 is TGTGCCAGCAGCTTGTGGCGGGGACTCACTGGGGAGCAGTACTTC. This sequence encodes CASSLWRGLTGEQYF. The rearrangement uses TRBV5-8 and TRBJ2-7, with D possibly being TRBD2 (6 bases). The germline V and J ends were trimmed by 1 base and 7 bases, with 18 bases remaining between them. The V gene's germline CDR1 is SGHTS and CDR2 YDEGEE. The CDR3 spans 15 residues.

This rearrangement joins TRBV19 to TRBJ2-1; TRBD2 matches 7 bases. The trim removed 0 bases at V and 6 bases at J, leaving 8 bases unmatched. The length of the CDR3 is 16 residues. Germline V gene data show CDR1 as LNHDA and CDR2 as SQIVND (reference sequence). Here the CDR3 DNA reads TGTGCCAGTAGTATAGATTTTGGTGGGGGGGTCAATGAGCAGTTCTTC. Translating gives CASSIDFGGGVNEQFF.

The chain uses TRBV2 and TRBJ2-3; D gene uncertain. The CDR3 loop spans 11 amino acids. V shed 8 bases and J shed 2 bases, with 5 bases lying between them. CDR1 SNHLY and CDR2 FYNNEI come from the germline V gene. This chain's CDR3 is CASSYTDTQYF. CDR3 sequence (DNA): TGTGCCAGCTCCTACACAGATACGCAGTATTTT. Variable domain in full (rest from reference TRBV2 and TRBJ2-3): EPEVTQTPSHQVTQMGQEVILRCVPISNHLYFYWYRQILGQKVEFLVSFYNNEISEKSEIFDDQFSVERPDGSNFTLKIRSTKLEDSAMYFCASSYTDTQYFGPGTRLTVL.

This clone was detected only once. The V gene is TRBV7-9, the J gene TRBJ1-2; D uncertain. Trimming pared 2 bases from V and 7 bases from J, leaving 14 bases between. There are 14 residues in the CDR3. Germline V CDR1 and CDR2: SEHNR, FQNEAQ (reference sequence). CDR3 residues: CASSLSGSGSGYTF. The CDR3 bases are TGTGCCAGCAGCTTATCAGGCAGCGGGAGTGGCTACACCTTC.